Listed below are T cell receptor beta chains from one sample, sequenced in a study of shared clonotypes between healthy human individuals. TCRdb's table, derived via immunoSEQ multiplex PCR, lists solely in-frame clones and lacks some. The table lists 660,000 or so clones, roughly 96% of them singletons. Sequencing input: naive CD8+ T cells sorted from blood. Receptors originate from a woman younger than 45 in good health. Both conserved end residues are part of each CDR3. Fields, in order: D gene, clone size, V gene, J gene, CDR3 protein, CDR3 DNA. The D gene is left open where the match is weak. Only some rows state a clone size, as once, few, many or a class for expanded clones.

.,.,TRBV19,TRBJ2-1,CASSIATVTRRKEQFF,TGTGCCAGTAGTATCGCAACGGTGACTAGGAGAAAGGAGCAGTTCTTC
.,.,TRBV28,TRBJ2-7,CASSLKWRDKSYEQYF,TGTGCCAGCAGTTTAAAGTGGCGGGACAAATCCTACGAGCAGTACTTC
.,.,TRBV19,TRBJ2-2,CASSKGDYAQYGSTGELFF,TGTGCCAGTAGTAAGGGGGACTACGCACAGTACGGGTCCACCGGGGAGCTGTTTTTT
TRBD2,.,TRBV28,TRBJ2-1,CASSSRTSDFSYNEQFF,TGTGCCAGCAGTTCCCGGACTAGCGACTTCTCCTACAATGAGCAGTTCTTC
TRBD1,.,TRBV13,TRBJ2-7,CASSPNPRDRTYEQYF,TGTGCCAGCAGTCCCAATCCTCGGGACAGGACCTACGAGCAGTACTTC
TRBD1,.,TRBV28,TRBJ2-5,CASSPTYRGKETQYF,TGTGCCAGCAGCCCCACATACAGGGGAAAAGAGACCCAGTACTTC
.,.,TRBV2,TRBJ2-7,CASSPRDSYEQYF,TGTGCCAGCAGTCCACGGGACTCCTACGAGCAGTACTTC
.,.,TRBV7-9,TRBJ2-7,CASSLEAHEQYF,TGTGCCAGCAGCCTCGAGGCCCACGAGCAGTACTTC
.,.,TRBV6-5,TRBJ2-7,CASSYSMGDKRLEQYF,TGTGCCAGCAGTTACTCGATGGGCGACAAACGTCTCGAGCAGTACTTC
TRBD1,.,TRBV28,TRBJ1-2,CASRFLGAGGNSNYGYTF,TGTGCCAGCAGGTTTCTTGGGGCAGGGGGGAATTCTAACTATGGCTACACCTTC
.,.,TRBV11-3,TRBJ2-1,CASSSPAGGDDEQFF,TGTGCCAGCAGCTCCCCCGCTGGGGGTGATGATGAGCAGTTCTTC
.,.,TRBV11-2,TRBJ2-3,CASSLTEARPDTQYF,TGTGCCAGCAGCTTAACGGAGGCTAGACCAGATACGCAGTATTTT
.,.,TRBV9,TRBJ2-3,CASSVEGRGTTDTQYF,TGTGCCAGCAGCGTAGAGGGCAGGGGAACCACAGATACGCAGTATTTT
TRBD2,.,TRBV9,TRBJ2-2,CASSVDWRELTGELFF,TGTGCCAGCAGCGTAGATTGGCGGGAGTTAACCGGGGAGCTGTTTTTT
.,.,TRBV5-4,TRBJ2-7,CASSPGLHEQYF,TGTGCCAGCAGCCCGGGACTCCACGAGCAGTACTTC
.,once,TRBV29-1,TRBJ2-1,CSVPSGGGYNEQFF,TGCAGCGTTCCCTCGGGTGGCGGATACAATGAGCAGTTCTTC
TRBD2,.,TRBV29-1,TRBJ2-1,CSVEGTPGIRVSGSLSSYNEQFF,TGCAGCGTTGAAGGTACCCCCGGTATTCGTGTTAGCGGGTCTTTAAGCTCCTACAATGAGCAGTTCTTC
.,.,TRBV13,TRBJ1-1,CASSFRQFNTEAFF,TGTGCCAGCAGCTTTAGACAGTTCAACACTGAAGCTTTCTTT
.,.,TRBV6-5,TRBJ1-2,CASSPMSFQGGYTF,TGTGCCAGCAGCCCTATGTCCTTCCAGGGAGGCTACACCTTC
.,.,TRBV28,TRBJ2-7,CVSLSGKPYEQYF,TGTGTCTCCCTGAGCGGTAAGCCCTACGAGCAGTACTTC
TRBD1,.,TRBV5-4,TRBJ2-7,CASSWTGTAFYEQYF,TGTGCCAGCAGCTGGACCGGGACAGCCTTCTACGAGCAGTACTTC
.,.,TRBV5-6,TRBJ1-1,CASSLDGLNTEAFF,TGTGCCAGCAGCTTGGACGGGCTGAACACTGAAGCTTTCTTT
TRBD1,.,TRBV5-1,TRBJ2-7,CASSWVHRQGEGYEQYF,TGCGCCAGCAGCTGGGTGCATAGACAGGGTGAGGGGTACGAGCAGTACTTC
.,.,TRBV4-1,TRBJ2-7,CASSQDGLVLYF,TGCGCCAGCAGCCAAGATGGCCTAGTCCTATACTTC
.,once,TRBV7-6,TRBJ2-5,CASSLADETQYF,TGTGCCAGCAGCTTAGCGGACGAGACCCAGTACTTC
.,.,TRBV29-1,TRBJ1-2,CSVEDHNGYTF,TGCAGCGTTGAAGATCACAATGGCTACACCTTC
.,.,TRBV19,TRBJ1-6,CASSMIEGSPLHF,TGTGCCAGTAGTATGATTGAAGGTTCACCCCTCCACTTT
TRBD2,.,TRBV7-9,TRBJ2-3,CASSLGAGTDTQYF,TGTGCCAGCAGCTTAGGAGCGGGGACAGATACGCAGTATTTT
TRBD1,.,TRBV15,TRBJ1-2,CATSSGQGMYGYTF,TGTGCCACCAGCAGTGGACAGGGGATGTATGGCTACACCTTC
.,few,TRBV5-6,TRBJ1-3,CASSLTVRDGNTIYF,TGTGCCAGCAGCTTGACCGTCAGGGATGGAAACACCATATATTTT
.,.,TRBV29-1,TRBJ2-1,CSAGWNEQFF,TGCAGCGCAGGGTGGAATGAGCAGTTCTTC
TRBD1,.,TRBV2,TRBJ2-7,CASSAGQGPYEQYF,TGTGCCAGCAGCGCGGGACAGGGTCCCTACGAGCAGTACTTC
.,.,TRBV11-2,TRBJ2-7,CASSLDQRLTYEQYF,TGTGCCAGCAGCTTAGATCAACGGCTCACCTACGAGCAGTACTTC
.,once,TRBV2,TRBJ2-4,CASSEDPGDIQYF,TGTGCCAGCAGTGAGGACCCTGGAGACATTCAGTACTTC
TRBD1,.,TRBV5-4,TRBJ1-1,CASSLRTGMNTEAFF,TGTGCCAGCAGCTTACGGACAGGGATGAACACTGAAGCTTTCTTT
TRBD2,.,TRBV7-9,TRBJ2-7,CASSPPTGLADTYEQYF,TGTGCCAGCAGCCCCCCGACCGGACTAGCCGACACCTACGAGCAGTACTTC
.,once,TRBV5-1,TRBJ1-1,CASSLSRGGTEAFF,TGCGCCAGCAGCTTGAGCAGGGGCGGCACTGAAGCTTTCTTT
.,.,TRBV30,TRBJ1-5,CAWSESNQPQHF,TGTGCCTGGAGTGAGAGTAATCAGCCCCAGCATTTT
.,.,TRBV27,TRBJ2-2,CASARNTGELFF,TGTGCCAGTGCGAGGAACACCGGGGAGCTGTTTTTT
.,.,TRBV28,TRBJ2-7,CASSLVSGLSLLEQYF,TGTGCCAGCAGTTTAGTCTCGGGACTGAGCCTTCTCGAGCAGTACTTC
TRBD1,.,TRBV27,TRBJ1-3,CASSPQGAIGNTIYF,TGTGCCAGCAGCCCACAGGGGGCTATAGGAAACACCATATATTTT
TRBD1,.,TRBV7-2,TRBJ1-6,CASSLVTGGGSPLHF,TGTGCCAGCAGCTTAGTAACAGGGGGCGGGTCACCCCTCCACTTT
.,.,TRBV21-1,TRBJ1-5,CASSCGRAVNQPQHF,TGTGCCAGCAGCTGTGGAAGGGCCGTTAATCAGCCCCAGCATTTT
.,.,TRBV10-3,TRBJ2-7,CAISDQAAPNYEQYF,TGTGCCATCAGTGATCAGGCAGCGCCCAACTACGAGCAGTACTTC
.,.,TRBV2,TRBJ1-1,CASSADGLNTEAFF,TGTGCCAGCAGTGCCGACGGACTAAACACTGAAGCTTTCTTT
TRBD2,.,TRBV19,TRBJ2-1,CASSETSGGLGEQFF,TGTGCCAGTAGCGAGACTAGCGGGGGTCTTGGGGAGCAGTTCTTC
.,.,TRBV30,TRBJ2-6,CAWSVRPGFSGANVLTF,TGTGCCTGGAGTGTACGTCCAGGGTTCTCTGGGGCCAACGTCCTGACTTTC
TRBD1,.,TRBV28,TRBJ2-7,CASSFPGTGPRSYEQYF,TGTGCCAGCAGTTTTCCCGGGACAGGTCCCAGGTCCTACGAGCAGTACTTC
.,.,TRBV6-1,TRBJ2-1,CASSDVGSGDNEQFF,TGTGCCAGCAGTGATGTGGGATCAGGGGACAATGAGCAGTTCTTC
.,.,TRBV11-3,TRBJ1-1,CASSTRDLGDNTEAFF,TGTGCCAGCAGCACGAGGGACTTGGGGGATAACACTGAAGCTTTCTTT
.,.,TRBV27,TRBJ2-1,CASSLYFSYNEQFF,TGTGCCAGCAGTTTATACTTCTCCTACAATGAGCAGTTCTTC
.,.,TRBV5-1,TRBJ2-1,CASSLDRSSYNEQFF,TGCGCCAGCAGCTTGGATCGAAGCTCCTACAATGAGCAGTTCTTC
.,.,TRBV5-4,TRBJ2-1,CASSLGENNEQFF,TGTGCCAGCAGCTTGGGGGAAAACAATGAGCAGTTCTTC